Below, 19 T cell receptor beta chains from the same sample are listed, as sequenced in a study of T cells in Graves' hyperthyroidism and ophthalmopathy. TCR beta CDR3 region amplification was performed from RNA transcripts. The TCR CDR3 first-round RT-PCR relied on the HTBI primer set. TCRdb analysed the multiplex PCR reads with MiXCR anew, one entry per CDR3 protein. The profile shows 360,000 or so distinct CDR3 sequences, roughly 20% of them singletons. Sequencing input: blood. The receptors were sampled from a woman aged 35 to 49 with Graves' ophthalmopathy.

This clonotype was recorded at least ten times. V is TRBV9 and J is TRBJ1-2; 7 bases align to TRBD1. This CDR3 spans 14 amino acids. Germline CDR1 reads SGDLS; CDR2 reads YYNGEE. Trimming removed 3 bases from V and 2 bases from J; junction bases left unmatched: 4. The DNA of the CDR3 is TGTGCCAGCAGCGCTCAGACAGGGAACTATGGCTACACCTTC. As protein: CASSAQTGNYGYTF.

In this sample, this clonotype turned up once. V usage is TRBV6-1 and J usage is TRBJ2-5, with 7 positions matching TRBD1. Per the germline V gene, CDR1 is MNHNS and CDR2 is SASEGT. J was trimmed by 1 base and V by 7 bases; bases with no gene match: 6. The length of the CDR3 is 14 residues. In DNA, the CDR3 is TGTGCCAGCAATCAACAGGGGTTCCAAGAGACCCAGTACTTC. Translation gives CASNQQGFQETQYF.

This clonotype came up many times. The chain couples TRBV6-5 to TRBJ2-5; TRBD2 might be the D (6 bases). Trimming removed 4 bases at V and 6 bases at J, with 12 bases between. The CDR3 has 13 amino acids. Germline V CDR1 and CDR2: MNHEY, SVGAGI. The CDR3 sequence is CASSWSSGQTQYF. The CDR3 DNA is TGTGCCAGCAGTTGGAGTAGCGGTCAGACCCAGTACTTC.

This clonotype appeared many times. The chain recombines TRBV12-3 or TRBV12-4 with TRBJ2-7; 7 nucleotides agree with TRBD1. Trimming removed 5 bases from V and 5 bases from J; junction bases left unmatched: 9. This CDR3 spans 14 amino acids. The CDR3 sequence: CASSATGSANEQYF. The CDR3 bases are TGTGCCAGCAGTGCGACAGGGTCAGCCAACGAGCAGTACTTC.

This clonotype appeared many times. This chain connects TRBV7-8 to TRBJ2-7, with D perhaps matching TRBD2 (6 bases). The germline V gene encodes CDR1 SGHVS and CDR2 FQNEAQ. This CDR3 contains 14 residues. Trimming took off 1 base at V and 6 bases at J, with 13 bases between the two ends. This CDR3 reads CASSLVGAGTEQYF. The CDR3 DNA reads as TGTGCCAGCAGCTTAGTTGGTGCGGGGACCGAGCAGTACTTC.

This clonotype was detected many times. V gene TRBV12-3 or TRBV12-4 combines with J gene TRBJ2-5; 14 bases line up with TRBD2. The V and J ends lost 6 bases and 1 base, in that order; junction bases with no gene match: 4. The CDR3 has 16 residues. CDR3 DNA sequence: TGTGCCAGCAGCTCGACTAGCGGGAGGGGCCAAGAGACCCAGTACTTC. This codes for CASSSTSGRGQETQYF.

As for this clonotype: At one of its ends the junction is not consistent with the germline gene, which may arise from a read error. This sequence joins TRBV19 and TRBJ1-1; D is ambiguous. In germline, CDR1 is LNHDA, CDR2 SQIVND (reference sequence). The CDR3 loop spans 13 amino acids. CDR3 sequence (DNA): TGCGCCAGTAGTCCCTCCATGGACACTGAAGCTTTCTTT. Translation gives CASSPSMDTEAFF.

This clonotype was seen at least ten times. V gene TRBV9 combines with J gene TRBJ2-1, with D tentatively TRBD2 (5 bases). This CDR3 region has 16 residues. Looked up from germline, CDR1 is SGDLS and CDR2 is YYNGEE. Trimming pared 1 base from V and 7 bases from J, leaving 18 bases between. Written as DNA, the CDR3 is TGTGCCAGCAGCGTAAGGTCGGCCATAGAGGGTAATGAGCAGTTCTTC. Translated, it gives CASSVRSAIEGNEQFF.

At least ten counts were recorded for this clonotype. V gene TRBV27 combines with J gene TRBJ2-7; D might be TRBD2 (6 bases). CDR1 and CDR2 from the germline V gene are MNHEY and SMNVEV (reference sequence). Trimming stripped 6 bases from V and 2 bases from J, with 17 bases between. The CDR3 contains 15 residues. CDR3 bases: TGTGCCAGCAGCCCCTTTAGTAGCGGAGCCTACGAGCAGTACTTC. Translation: CASSPFSSGAYEQYF.

This clonotype was seen ten or more times. V usage is TRBV14 and J usage is TRBJ2-4, with D tentatively TRBD2 (5 bases). Germline V gives CDR1 SGHDN, CDR2 FVKESK. Trimming stripped 3 bases from V and 9 bases from J, with 12 bases between. This CDR3 comprises 13 residues. CDR3 bases: TGTGCCAGCAGCCACTTGGTTGCGGGCATTCAGTACTTC. Its translation is CASSHLVAGIQYF. Looking up the rest from reference TRBV14 and TRBJ2-4 gives the full variable domain: EAGVTQFPSHSVIEKGQTVTLRCDPISGHDNLYWYRRVMGKEIKFLLHFVKESKQDESGMPNNRFLAERTGGTYSTLKVQPAELEDSGVYFCASSHLVAGIQYFGAGTRLSVL.

This clonotype showed up many times. It may be a read error: a sequence one base away is much more abundant. This CDR3 fails to terminate in the conserved phenylalanine or tryptophan, so it likely reflects a read error. The chain combines TRBV27 with TRBJ1-1; no clear D gene. The V gene's germline CDR1 is MNHEY and CDR2 SMNVEV (reference sequence). The CDR3 is 14 amino acids. V was clipped by 6 bases and J by 4 bases, with 15 bases between them. The CDR3 is CASSAQRWGTEAFS. CDR3 coding DNA: TGTGCCAGCAGCGCCCAAAGATGGGGCACTGAAGCTTTCTCT.

This clonotype was counted many times. The chain has TRBV11-2 and TRBJ2-2, with 7 bases lining up with TRBD1. CDR3 length equals 14 residues. V was clipped by 5 bases and J by 6 bases; unmatched bases: 6. Germline values: CDR1 SGHAT, CDR2 FQNNGV. The CDR3 region has the DNA TGTGCCAGCAGCCCCGGGACAGAGGCCGGGGAGCTGTTTTTT. This codes for CASSPGTEAGELFF.

This clonotype was counted at least ten times. The chain joins TRBV6-4 to TRBJ2-4, with D unclear. The CDR3 loop spans 21 amino acids. CDR1 and CDR2 (germline): MRHNA, SNTAGT. V was cut by 6 bases and J by 2 bases, with 32 bases left in between. The CDR3 DNA reads TGTGCCAGCAGCGGGCGTTCAGTTTACGGTCGGCATCGAGGAACCAAAAACATTCAGTACTTC. Protein: CASSGRSVYGRHRGTKNIQYF.

There are many counts of this clonotype. This sequence joins TRBV2 and TRBJ2-7; D possibly corresponds to TRBD1 (6 bases). This CDR3 has 13 amino acids. With 7 bases removed from V and 0 bases from J, the gap between germline ends came to 10 bases. Germline loops: CDR1 SNHLY, CDR2 FYNNEI. CDR3 DNA: TGTGCCAGCAAGGACAGTACCTCCTACGAGCAGTACTTC. It translates to CASKDSTSYEQYF.

This clonotype showed up many times. The V and J genes are TRBV7-3 and TRBJ2-2, with D possibly being TRBD1 (6 bases). V lost 5 bases and J 7 bases, leaving 8 bases between the germline ends. Germline assignment: CDR1 SGHTA and CDR2 FQGTGA. The CDR3 has 12 residues. CDR3 sequence (DNA): TGTGCCAGCAGCCTACAGGGCGGGGAGCTGTTTTTT. Its protein product is CASSLQGGELFF.

V gene TRBV12-3 or TRBV12-4 combines with J gene TRBJ2-7; TRBD2 aligns across 11 bases. J was trimmed by 5 bases and V by 4 bases; bases with no gene match: 4. The CDR3 consists of 14 residues. CDR3 bases: TGTGCCAGCAGTTCCCAACTAGCGGGAGACGAGCAGTACTTC. It encodes CASSSQLAGDEQYF.

This clonotype came up once. The genes are TRBV5-6 and TRBJ1-2; TRBD1 matches at 7 bases. Trimming at V came to 2 bases and at J to 8 bases, leaving 9 bases not matched to a gene. The CDR3 spans 14 residues. Germline-derived CDR1 and CDR2 are SGHDT and YYEEEE. CDR3 amino acids: CASSLPGGAVGYTF. The CDR3, as DNA: TGTGCCAGCAGCTTACCAGGGGGAGCAGTAGGCTACACCTTC.

In this sample, this clonotype turned up many times. V and J are TRBV4-3 and TRBJ2-7; D gene uncertain. Between the trimmed V and J ends, which lost 0 bases and 2 bases, there was a span of 11 bases. The CDR3 is 15 residues long. Germline V CDR1 and CDR2: LGHNA, YSLEER. The CDR3 DNA reads as TGCGCCAGCAGCCAAGATATAGCCGGAGCCTACGAGCAGTACTTC. Amino acid sequence: CASSQDIAGAYEQYF.

This clonotype was recorded at least ten times. The V and J genes are TRBV6-1 and TRBJ1-2; D unresolved. V lost 7 bases to trimming and J lost 4 bases, with 19 bases between them. From germline, CDR1 is MNHNS and CDR2 SASEGT. This CDR3 region has 15 residues. The DNA of the CDR3 is TGTGCCAGCAACCTTGGGCAGGCCGATTCCTATGGCTACACCTTC. This gives the protein CASNLGQADSYGYTF.